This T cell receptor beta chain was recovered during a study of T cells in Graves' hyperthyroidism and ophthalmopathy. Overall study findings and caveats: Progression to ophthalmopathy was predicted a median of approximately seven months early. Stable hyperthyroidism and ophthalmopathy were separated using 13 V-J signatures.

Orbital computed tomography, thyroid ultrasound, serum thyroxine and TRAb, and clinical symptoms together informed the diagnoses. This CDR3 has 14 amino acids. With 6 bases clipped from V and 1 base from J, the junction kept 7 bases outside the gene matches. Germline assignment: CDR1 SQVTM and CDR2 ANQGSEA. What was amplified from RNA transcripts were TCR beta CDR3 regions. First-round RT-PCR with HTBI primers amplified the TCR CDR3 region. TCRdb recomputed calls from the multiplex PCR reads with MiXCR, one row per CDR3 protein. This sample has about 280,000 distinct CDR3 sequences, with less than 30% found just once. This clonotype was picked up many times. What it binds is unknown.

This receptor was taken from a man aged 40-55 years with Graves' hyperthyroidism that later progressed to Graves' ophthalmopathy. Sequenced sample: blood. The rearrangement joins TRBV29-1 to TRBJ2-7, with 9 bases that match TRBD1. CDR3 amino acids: CSVQPGQGSYEQYF. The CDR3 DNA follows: TGCAGCGTGCAACCGGGACAGGGATCCTACGAGCAGTACTTC.